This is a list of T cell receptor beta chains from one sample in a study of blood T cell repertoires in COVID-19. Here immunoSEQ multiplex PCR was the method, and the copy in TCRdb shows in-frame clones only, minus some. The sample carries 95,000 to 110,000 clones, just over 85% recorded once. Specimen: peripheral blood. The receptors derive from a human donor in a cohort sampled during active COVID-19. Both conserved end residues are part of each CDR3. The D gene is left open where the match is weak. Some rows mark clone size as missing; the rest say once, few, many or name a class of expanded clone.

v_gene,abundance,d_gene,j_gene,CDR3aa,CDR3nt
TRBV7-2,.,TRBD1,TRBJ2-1,CASSQGVTGVKNEQFF,TGTGCCAGCAGCCAGGGGGTGACAGGGGTAAAAAATGAGCAGTTCTTC
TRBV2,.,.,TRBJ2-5,CAPRGGTQETQYF,TGTGCCCCCCGGGGAGGAACCCAAGAGACCCAGTACTTC
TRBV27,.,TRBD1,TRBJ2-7,CASSSRDRPTYEQYF,TGTGCCAGCAGTTCCCGGGACAGGCCTACCTACGAGCAGTACTTC
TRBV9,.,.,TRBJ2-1,CASGGRRNEQFF,TGTGCCAGCGGGGGGAGGAGGAATGAGCAGTTCTTC
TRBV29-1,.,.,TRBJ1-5,CSVVGRDKRNNQPQHF,TGCAGCGTTGTTGGCCGGGACAAGAGGAACAATCAGCCCCAGCATTTT
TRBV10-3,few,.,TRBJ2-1,CAISETTGPDPYNEQFF,TGTGCCATCAGTGAGACAACAGGGCCTGACCCCTACAATGAGCAGTTCTTC
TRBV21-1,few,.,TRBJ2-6,CASSKAFSSGANVLTF,TGTGCCAGCAGCAAAGCTTTCAGCTCTGGGGCCAACGTCCTGACTTTC
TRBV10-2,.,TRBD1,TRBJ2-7,CASSESNRGIYEQYF,TGCGCCAGCAGTGAGTCGAACAGGGGGATATACGAGCAGTACTTC
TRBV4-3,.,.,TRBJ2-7,CASSQDRDWYYEQYF,TGCGCCAGCAGCCAGGACCGGGACTGGTACTACGAGCAGTACTTC
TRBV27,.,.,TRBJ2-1,CASSFRGVSYNEQFF,TGTGCCAGCAGTTTCAGGGGCGTCTCCTACAATGAGCAGTTCTTC
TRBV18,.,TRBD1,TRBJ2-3,CASSPPRTGGHTQYF,TGTGCCAGCTCACCACCGCGGACAGGGGGTCATACGCAGTATTTT
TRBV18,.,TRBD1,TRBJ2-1,CASSPGQGRGNEQFF,TGTGCCAGCTCACCCGGACAGGGCCGCGGCAATGAGCAGTTCTTC
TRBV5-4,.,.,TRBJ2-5,CASSHRTNQETQYF,TGTGCCAGCAGTCATCGGACAAATCAAGAGACCCAGTACTTC
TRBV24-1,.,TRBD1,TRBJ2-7,CATSDPGQGWEQYF,TGTGCCACCAGTGATCCGGGACAGGGGTGGGAGCAGTACTTC
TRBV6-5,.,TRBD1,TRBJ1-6,CASSPDRDNSPLHF,TGTGCCAGCAGTCCCGACAGGGACAATTCACCCCTCCACTTT
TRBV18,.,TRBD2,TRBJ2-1,CASSPLPQRGNYNEQFF,TGTGCCAGCTCACCACTCCCCCAGCGGGGAAACTACAATGAGCAGTTCTTC
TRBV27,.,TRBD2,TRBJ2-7,CASTKLAGVGEQYF,TGTGCCAGCACCAAACTAGCGGGAGTGGGTGAGCAGTACTTC
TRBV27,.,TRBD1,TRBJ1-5,CASSPIEQGVGNQPQHF,TGTGCCAGCAGTCCTATCGAACAGGGGGTGGGCAATCAGCCCCAGCATTTT
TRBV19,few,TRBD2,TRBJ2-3,CASSPTSGSTDTQYF,TGTGCCAGTAGTCCGACTAGCGGTAGCACAGATACGCAGTATTTT
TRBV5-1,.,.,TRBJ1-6,CASSLEAPPNSPLHF,TGCGCCAGCAGCTTGGAAGCGCCTCCAAATTCACCCCTCCACTTT
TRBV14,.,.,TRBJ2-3,CASSQVAARGDTQYF,TGTGCCAGCAGCCAGGTAGCGGCCCGAGGGGATACGCAGTATTTT
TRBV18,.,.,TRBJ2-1,CASSPLGITYNEQFF,TGTGCCAGCTCACCTCTAGGAATCACCTACAATGAGCAGTTCTTC
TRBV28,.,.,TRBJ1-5,CASSFLRGREQPQHF,TGTGCCAGCAGTTTCTTAAGGGGCAGGGAACAGCCCCAGCATTTT
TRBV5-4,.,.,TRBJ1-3,CASSLGGGSGNTIYF,TGTGCCAGCAGCTTGGGGGGGGGCTCTGGAAACACCATATATTTT
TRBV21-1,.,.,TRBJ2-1,CASSTGTAYNEQFF,TGTGCCAGCAGCACAGGGACAGCCTACAATGAGCAGTTCTTC
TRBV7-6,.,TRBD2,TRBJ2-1,CASSLAGLAGSNEQFF,TGTGCCAGCAGCTTAGCCGGCCTAGCGGGCAGCAATGAGCAGTTCTTC
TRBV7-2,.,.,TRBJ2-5,CASSTGPAGETQYF,TGTGCCAGCAGCACCGGACCGGCAGGGGAGACCCAGTACTTC
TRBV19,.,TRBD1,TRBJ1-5,CASSRTGITQPQHF,TGTGCCAGTAGTAGGACAGGAATAACTCAGCCCCAGCATTTT
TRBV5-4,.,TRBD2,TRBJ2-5,CASSFSGGNQETQYF,TGTGCCAGCAGCTTTAGCGGGGGGAACCAAGAGACCCAGTACTTC
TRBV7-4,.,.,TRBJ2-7,CASSLGRPKYEQYF,TGTGCCAGCAGCTTGGGGCGCCCGAAATACGAGCAGTACTTC
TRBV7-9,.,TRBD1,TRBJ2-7,CASSSAPGQGAFYEQYF,TGTGCCAGCAGCTCCGCCCCCGGACAGGGGGCTTTCTACGAGCAGTACTTC
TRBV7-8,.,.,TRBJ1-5,CASSDRFSANQPQHF,TGTGCCAGCAGTGACAGGTTCTCGGCTAATCAGCCCCAGCATTTT
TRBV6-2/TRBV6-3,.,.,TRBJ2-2,CASSYLGELFF,TGTGCCAGCAGTTACCTCGGGGAGCTGTTTTTT
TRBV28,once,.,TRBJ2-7,CASTLAGFDYEQYF,TGTGCCAGCACCTTGGCGGGATTCGACTACGAGCAGTACTTC
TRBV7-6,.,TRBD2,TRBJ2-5,CASSPDSGGVQETQYF,TGTGCCAGCAGCCCCGATAGCGGGGGGGTCCAAGAGACCCAGTACTTC
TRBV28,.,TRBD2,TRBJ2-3,CASSPTPAGGPDTQYF,TGTGCCAGCAGCCCGACCCCAGCGGGAGGGCCGGATACGCAGTATTTT
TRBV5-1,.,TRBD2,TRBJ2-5,CASSVASGRSETQYF,TGCGCCAGCAGCGTCGCTAGCGGGAGAAGCGAGACCCAGTACTTC